This record covers a single T cell receptor beta chain. The data were obtained in a study of OX40 agonist ivuxolimab in advanced cancers. CDR1 is SGHTA and CDR2 is FQGNSA in the germline V gene. The CDR3 sequence is 13 residues long. Trimming took 5 bases from V and 5 from J, leaving 12 bases between them. Method: immunoSEQ multiplex PCR; TCRdb's copy keeps in-frame clones and lacks some. The profile shows 70,000 to 80,000 clones, 65% to 85% of them singletons. This chain joins TRBV7-2 and TRBJ1-1, with D perhaps matching TRBD1 (6 bases). The sample in question was CD4+ or CD8+ T cells sorted from blood, obtained in a trial of the OX40 agonist ivuxolimab. This receptor was identified in an adult with an advanced solid tumor such as melanoma, head and neck, liver or kidney cancer. CDR3 in amino acids: CASSPGGLTEAFF. Here the CDR3 DNA reads TGTGCCAGCAGCCCGGGGGGCTTAACTGAAGCTTTCTTT.